Each of the 7 T cell receptor beta chains below was sequenced from the same sample in a study of blood T cell repertoires in COVID-19. Measured with immunoSEQ multiplex PCR; TCRdb has only the in-frame clones, and not every one. The profile covers 130,000 to 150,000 clones, with 87% appearing a single time and about 10% taken by the ten largest. Source material: PBMCs or T cells enriched from blood (not recorded which). The source is a man aged 55 to 70 who had recovered from COVID-19.

This chain joins TRBV5-1 and TRBJ1-2, with 8 nucleotides matching TRBD1. The V gene end was trimmed by 7 bases and the J gene end by 4 bases; junction bases not matched to a gene: 6. The CDR3 is made up of 13 amino acids. Looked up from germline, CDR1 is SGHRS and CDR2 is YFSETQ. Here the CDR3 reads CASYGQGRYGYTF. The DNA of the CDR3 is TGCGCCAGCTACGGACAGGGCCGCTATGGCTACACCTTC.

J is TRBJ2-6 and V is TRBV27; D is uncertain. Between the trimmed V and J ends, which lost 4 bases and 0 bases, there was a span of 7 bases. The length of the CDR3 is 15 residues. Germline-derived CDR1 and CDR2 are MNHEY and SMNVEV (reference sequence). The CDR3 protein is CASSSLSSGANVLTF. The CDR3 region has the DNA TGTGCCAGCAGTTCGCTTAGCTCTGGGGCCAACGTCCTGACTTTC.

The rearrangement uses TRBV29-1 and TRBJ2-1; 10 bases line up with TRBD2. The CDR3 has 15 residues. Germline trimming cut 2 bases from V and 6 bases from J; bases unmatched to any gene: 7. Germline V lookup: CDR1 SQVTM, CDR2 ANQGSEA. The CDR3 DNA sequence: TGCAGCGTTGAATTGCTAGCGGGAGTATTCAATGAGCAGTTCTTC. It is translated as CSVELLAGVFNEQFF.

The rearrangement uses TRBV6-5 and TRBJ1-1; D might be TRBD1 (6 bases). V lost 5 bases, J lost 5 bases, and 18 bases lay in between. The length of the CDR3 is 15 residues. Germline V gene lookup returns CDR1 MNHEY and CDR2 SVGAGI. As DNA, the CDR3 is TGTGCCAGCAGTAACCCCGCAGGGGATGAAACTGAAGCTTTCTTT. Its protein is CASSNPAGDETEAFF.

The chain has TRBV10-2 and TRBJ1-5; weak D call: TRBD1 (5 bases). The CDR3 extends over 13 amino acids. V lost 4 bases, J lost 3 bases, and 7 bases lay in between. Germline CDR1 and CDR2: WSHSY and SAAADI. For the CDR3, the DNA is TGCGCCAGCAGTGGACAGTACAATCAGCCCCAGCATTTT. Residues: CASSGQYNQPQHF.

The chain recombines TRBV5-1 with TRBJ1-2; TRBD1 matches 8 bases. There are 14 residues in the CDR3. Trimming took 2 bases from V and 6 from J; bases not matched to a gene: 6. Looked up from germline, CDR1 is SGHRS and CDR2 is YFSETQ. The CDR3 region has the DNA TGCGCCAGCAGCTTATCACAGGGGGGAGATGGCTACACCTTC. It is translated as CASSLSQGGDGYTF. Full variable domain (rest looked up from reference TRBV5-1 and TRBJ1-2): KAGVTQTPRYLIKTRGQQVTLSCSPISGHRSVSWYQQTPGQGLQFLFEYFSETQRNKGNFPGRFSGRQFSNSRSEMNVSTLELGDSALYLCASSLSQGGDGYTFGSGTRLTVV.

This clone was counted between two and nine times. The rearrangement joins TRBV2 to TRBJ2-7, with 9 nucleotides matching TRBD1. The CDR3 sequence is 14 residues long. The J segment lost 3 bases and the V segment lost 6 bases, leaving 6 bases of the junction unmatched. The V gene's germline CDR1 is SNHLY and CDR2 FYNNEI. The CDR3 region is CASRLTGGVYEQYF. The CDR3 DNA reads TGTGCCAGCAGACTGACAGGGGGAGTCTACGAGCAGTACTTC.